A single count supports the clone carrying this T cell receptor beta chain. Primers included in the PCR were 60 Vbeta and 13 Jbeta primers. Sequencing was performed with immunoSEQ multiplex PCR; in TCRdb, only in-frame clones are kept and a portion is missing. The sample holds fewer than 200,000 clones; 70% to 90% are singletons and the top ten take about 2.5%. The data belong to a study of cytomegalovirus exposure and HLA in healthy donors. Germline assignment: CDR1 SEHNR and CDR2 FQNEAQ (reference sequence). Trimming cost V 5 bases and J 6 bases, with 13 bases left between them. The CDR3 spans 13 residues.

The chain carries TRBV7-9 and TRBJ2-5; a possible D gene is TRBD1 (5 bases). The sample was PBMCs. The receptor comes from a man aged 25-45 years in good health and CMV-seropositive. This chain's CDR3 is CASSPRRGKTQYF. For the CDR3, the DNA is TGTGCCAGCAGCCCTCGAAGGGGAAAGACCCAGTACTTC.